A single sample is the source of the 13 T cell receptor beta chains below, sequenced in a study of blood T cell repertoires in COVID-19. The repertoire was sequenced with immunoSEQ multiplex PCR; TCRdb's copy has only in-frame clones and lacks some. The sample includes about half a million clones, 85% to 90% of them seen just once. Sequenced input: peripheral blood. The receptor set was obtained from a young man with COVID-19, enrolled during active disease.

The chain is built from TRBV27 and TRBJ1-3, with a weak D call TRBD1 (5 bases). Germline CDR1 is MNHEY and CDR2 is SMNVEV (reference sequence). With 4 bases removed from V and 0 bases from J, the gap between germline ends came to 7 bases. The CDR3 runs to 14 residues. The CDR3 reads CASSSGGSGNTIYF. CDR3 DNA: TGTGCCAGCAGTTCCGGGGGCTCTGGAAACACCATATATTTT.

The CDR3 DNA reads as TGCGCCAGCAGCCAAGATCCGCGGGGGGAGACCCAGTACTTC. Its protein is CASSQDPRGETQYF. V usage is TRBV4-1 and J usage is TRBJ2-5, with 7 nucleotides matching TRBD2. The germline CDR1 and CDR2 sequences are MGHRA and YSYEKL. CDR3 size: 14 residues. J was trimmed by 5 bases and V by 0 bases; bases with no gene match: 3.

The rearrangement joins TRBV24-1 to TRBJ2-1; D may be TRBD1 (7 bases). The ends were cut back, 5 bases at V and 3 bases at J, with 13 bases in the middle. CDR1 KGHDR and CDR2 SFDVKD come from the germline V gene. This CDR3 spans 15 amino acids. The CDR3 DNA is TGTGCCACCAGTGGGGCAGGGGGAGGCTACAATGAGCAGTTCTTC. Its protein is CATSGAGGGYNEQFF.

This chain joins TRBV6-5 and TRBJ1-2, with D tentatively TRBD1 (5 bases). CDR1 is MNHEY and CDR2 is SVGAGI in the germline V gene. The CDR3 runs to 13 residues. The V end lost 6 bases, the J end lost 3 bases, and 11 bases lay between the germline ends. CDR3 in amino acids: CASRGLGHYGYTF. In nucleotides, the CDR3 is TGTGCCAGCAGGGGTTTGGGGCACTATGGCTACACCTTC.

V is TRBV10-3 and J is TRBJ2-7; TRBD1 might be the D (6 bases). Trimming removed 0 bases from V and 8 bases from J, with 14 bases in between. Germline V lookup: CDR1 ENHRY, CDR2 SYGVKD. The CDR3 is 14 amino acids. CDR3 region: CAISESSRGYKQYF. Here the CDR3 DNA reads TGTGCCATCAGTGAGTCGTCCAGGGGTTACAAGCAGTACTTC.

The genes are TRBV7-9 and TRBJ1-3, with D hard to call. V was shortened by 5 bases and J by 0 bases, with 8 bases between the two germline ends. Germline CDR1 reads SEHNR; CDR2 reads FQNEAQ (reference sequence). The CDR3 runs to 14 residues. In DNA form, the CDR3 reads TGTGCCAGCAGCCCTTCGAGCTCTGGAAACACCATATATTTT. It yields the protein CASSPSSSGNTIYF. Using reference TRBV7-9 and TRBJ1-3 for the parts outside the CDR3, the full variable domain is DTGVSQNPRHKITKRGQNVTFRCDPISEHNRLYWYRQTLGQGPEFLTYFQNEAQLEKSRLLSDRFSAERPKGSFSTLEIQRTEQGDSAMYLCASSPSSSGNTIYFGEGSWLTVV.

The chain employs TRBV30 and TRBJ2-1; 7 positions agree with TRBD2. V lost 8 bases to trimming and J lost 5 bases; unmatched junction nucleotides: 12. CDR1 GTSNPN and CDR2 SVGIG come from the germline V gene (reference sequence). CDR3 length: 14 amino acids. The CDR3 spells CARGRANRHNEQFF. The CDR3 coding sequence is TGTGCCCGGGGGAGGGCCAATCGACACAATGAGCAGTTCTTC. Full variable domain (missing parts from reference TRBV30 and TRBJ2-1): SQTIHQWPATLVQPVGSPLSLECTVEGTSNPNLYWYRQAAGRGLQLLFYSVGIGQISSEVPQNLSASRPQDRQFILSSKKLLLSDSGFYLCARGRANRHNEQFFGPGTRLTVL.

The rearrangement uses TRBV4-2 and TRBJ1-5, with TRBD1 matching 9 bases. Germline V lookup: CDR1 LGHNA, CDR2 YNFKEQ. The CDR3 has 15 residues. Losses at the gene ends were 1 base for V and 5 bases for J; bases not matched to a gene: 3. This CDR3 is CASSQVRQGDQPQHF. The CDR3 coding sequence is TGTGCCAGCAGCCAAGTCCGACAGGGGGATCAGCCCCAGCATTTT.

CDR3 protein: CASTQGGRHEKLFF. In DNA, the CDR3 is TGTGCCAGCACCCAGGGGGGGCGTCACGAAAAACTGTTTTTT. The rearrangement uses TRBV14 and TRBJ1-4; TRBD1 matches 7 bases. The CDR3 has 14 residues. CDR1 and CDR2 (germline): SGHDN, FVKESK. With 7 bases clipped from V and 8 bases from J, the junction kept 10 bases outside the gene matches.

This sequence joins TRBV5-1 and TRBJ2-5; TRBD2 is a possible D gene (6 bases). V lost 6 bases and J lost 5, with 20 bases in between. This CDR3 region has 15 residues. Germline V lookup: CDR1 SGHRS, CDR2 YFSETQ. The CDR3 DNA reads as TGCGCCAGCACCCCGAATGGGGGGTTGGCCGAGACCCAGTACTTC. Translating gives CASTPNGGLAETQYF. The complete variable domain, with remaining parts taken from reference TRBV5-1 and TRBJ2-5, reads KAGVTQTPRYLIKTRGQQVTLSCSPISGHRSVSWYQQTPGQGLQFLFEYFSETQRNKGNFPGRFSGRQFSNSRSEMNVSTLELGDSALYLCASTPNGGLAETQYFGPGTRLLVL.

The rearrangement joins TRBV6-5 to TRBJ1-2; D gene unclear. With 11 bases removed from V and 8 bases from J, the gap between germline ends came to 18 bases. CDR1 is MNHEY, CDR2 SVGAGI, per germline. This CDR3 is built from 12 residues. The CDR3 is CAAGKGGMGYTF. DNA of the CDR3: TGTGCCGCCGGGAAGGGAGGAATGGGCTACACCTTC.

V and J are TRBV25-1 and TRBJ2-1; D uncertain. V lost 3 bases and J lost 0, with 12 bases in between. Germline V gene sequence: CDR1 MGHDK, CDR2 SYGVNS. The CDR3 extends over 16 amino acids. The DNA for the CDR3 is TGTGCCAGCAGTGATTCAGACATGAGCTCCTACAATGAGCAGTTCTTC. It encodes CASSDSDMSSYNEQFF.

The chain combines TRBV12-3 or TRBV12-4 with TRBJ2-7, with D unresolved. This CDR3 has 13 amino acids. V was clipped by 2 bases and J by 9 bases, with 14 bases between them. In DNA, the CDR3 is TGTGCCAGCAGTTTACAGGTTAATGTGGGGCAGTACTTC. This gives the protein CASSLQVNVGQYF.